One sample yielded the 3 T cell receptor beta chains listed below, sequenced in a study of STAT5B mutations in CD4+ large granular lymphocyte leukemia. The protocol was immunoSEQ multiplex PCR, while the TCRdb copy is restricted to in-frame clones and leaves out a portion. The data contain some 33,000 clones, roughly 74% of them singletons. The sample taken for sequencing was CD4+ T cells from blood buffy coats. These receptors all stem from a human donor in good health.

This chain joins TRBV7-2 and TRBJ2-3, with 7 bases fitting TRBD1. From germline, CDR1 is SGHTA and CDR2 FQGNSA. The CDR3 length is 17 residues. With 4 bases clipped from V and 0 bases from J, the junction kept 10 bases outside the gene matches. CDR3 coding DNA: TGTGCCAGCAGCTCCCGCTCGACAGGGCATAGCACAGATACGCAGTATTTT. Amino acids: CASSSRSTGHSTDTQYF. Full variable domain (remainder filled in from reference TRBV7-2 and TRBJ2-3): GAGVSQSPSNKVTEKGKDVELRCDPISGHTALYWYRQSLGQGLEFLIYFQGNSAPDKSGLPSDRFSAERTGGSVSTLTIQRTQQEDSAVYLCASSSRSTGHSTDTQYFGPGTRLTVL.

V is TRBV7-2 and J is TRBJ2-3, with unresolved D. This CDR3 region has 15 residues. Germline-derived CDR1 and CDR2 are SGHTA and FQGNSA. V was cut by 5 bases and J by 6 bases, with 18 bases left in between. Here the CDR3 reads CASSLSRIRSDTQYF. The CDR3, as DNA: TGTGCCAGCAGCCTTTCTAGGATCCGGAGCGATACGCAGTATTTT.

This clone has only a few counts. This rearrangement joins TRBV5-1 to TRBJ2-5; TRBD1 matches 8 bases. Germline-derived CDR1 and CDR2 are SGHRS and YFSETQ. Losses at the gene ends were 1 base for V and 4 bases for J; bases not matched to a gene: 6. The CDR3 is made up of 15 amino acids. The DNA of the CDR3 is TGCGCCAGCAGCTTGAGGCCAGGGGGCGGAGAGACCCAGTACTTC. The encoded protein is CASSLRPGGGETQYF.